This T cell receptor (beta chain) originates from a study of T cell responses to AZD1222 COVID-19 vaccine. Both about-4-week and about-12-week second-dose recipients were combined. Assay used: immunoSEQ multiplex PCR; TCRdb lists only in-frame clones, some missing. The sample records fewer than 130,000 clones, around 93% being singletons. The CDR3 covers 13 residues. The V gene's germline CDR1 is SEHNR and CDR2 FQNEAQ (reference sequence). Trimming stripped 0 bases from V and 5 bases from J, with 7 bases between. The sequences come from peripheral blood, collected 28 days after the second AZD1222 dose. V is TRBV7-9 and J is TRBJ1-2, with D possibly being TRBD1 (6 bases). The clonotype was recovered from an adult who received the AZD1222 COVID-19 vaccine. CDR3: CASSLAGQYGYTF. CDR3 bases: TGTGCCAGCAGCTTAGCAGGACAGTATGGCTACACCTTC.